Sequencing of this T cell receptor (beta chain) was carried out in a study of T cells after yellow fever vaccination. MiXCR, applied by TCRdb to the 5' RACE reads, yields one record per CDR3 protein. The sample shows under 400,000 distinct CDR3 sequences, around a tenth of them seen only once. This clonotype has just a few counts. V shed 5 bases and J shed 3 bases, with 14 bases lying between them. This CDR3 has 15 residues. CDR1 SGHTA and CDR2 FQGNSA come from the germline V gene. V and J are TRBV7-2 and TRBJ1-5, with D maybe TRBD1 (6 bases). The TCR comes from a man younger than 35 who received the YFV17D yellow fever vaccine. The input for sequencing was PBMCs, taken on the day of the first yellow fever vaccination. The CDR3 DNA follows: TGTGCCAGCAGCCTCACCGGGACAAACAATCAGCCCCAGCATTTT. This gives the protein CASSLTGTNNQPQHF.